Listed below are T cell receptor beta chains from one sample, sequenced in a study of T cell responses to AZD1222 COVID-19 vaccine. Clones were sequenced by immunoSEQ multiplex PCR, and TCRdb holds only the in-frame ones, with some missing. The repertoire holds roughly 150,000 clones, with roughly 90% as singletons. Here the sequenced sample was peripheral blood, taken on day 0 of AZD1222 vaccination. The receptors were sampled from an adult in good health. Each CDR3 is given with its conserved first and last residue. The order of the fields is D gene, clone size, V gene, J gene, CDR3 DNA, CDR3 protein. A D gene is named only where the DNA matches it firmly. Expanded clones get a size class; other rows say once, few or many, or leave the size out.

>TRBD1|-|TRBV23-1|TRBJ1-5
TGCGCCATGGGGAACCCGGGACAGGACTTCAATCAGCCCCAGCATTTT
CAMGNPGQDFNQPQHF
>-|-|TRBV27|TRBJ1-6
TGTGCCAGCAGTTCAATTTATAATTCACCCCTCCACTTT
CASSSIYNSPLHF
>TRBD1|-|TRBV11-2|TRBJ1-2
TGTGCCAGCAGCTTAGCTTCAGGGGGCATAAATGGCTACACCTTC
CASSLASGGINGYTF
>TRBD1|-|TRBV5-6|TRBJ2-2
TGTGCCAGCAGCCGAGGGGGACAGGCCGCGAACACCGGGGAGCTGTTTTTT
CASSRGGQAANTGELFF
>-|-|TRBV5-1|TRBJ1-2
TGCGCCAGCAGCTTGAGCGAAAACGCTAACTATGGCTACACCTTC
CASSLSENANYGYTF
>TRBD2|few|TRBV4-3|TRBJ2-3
TGCGCCAGCAGCCAAGACTCTAGCGGGAGGGCAGGGGATACGCAGTATTTT
CASSQDSSGRAGDTQYF
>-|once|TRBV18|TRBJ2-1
TGTGCCAGCTCAGAATCGAGCTCCTACAATGAGCAGTTCTTC
CASSESSSYNEQFF
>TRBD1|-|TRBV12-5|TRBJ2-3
TGTGCTAGTGGTCCTGACAGGGGGGGAACGCAGTATTTT
CASGPDRGGTQYF
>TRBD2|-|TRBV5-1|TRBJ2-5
TGCGCCAGCAGCTTACCGGCGGGGACTAGCGGGAGGGTCGGAGAGACCCAGTACTTC
CASSLPAGTSGRVGETQYF
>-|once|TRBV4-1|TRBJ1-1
TGCGCCAGCAGCCAAGATCAGACAGGAGCCCTGAACACTGAAGCTTTCTTT
CASSQDQTGALNTEAFF
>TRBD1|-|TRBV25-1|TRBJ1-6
TGTGCCAGCAGTGAACGACAGGGGTACAATTCACCCCTCCACTTT
CASSERQGYNSPLHF
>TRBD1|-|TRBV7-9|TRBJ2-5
TGTGCCAGCACCCTAAGGACAGGGCAAGAGACCCAGTACTTC
CASTLRTGQETQYF
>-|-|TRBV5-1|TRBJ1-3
TGCGCCAGCAGAATCGACAGTACCTCTGGAAACACCATATATTTT
CASRIDSTSGNTIYF
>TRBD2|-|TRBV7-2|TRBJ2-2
TGTGCCAGCAGCCCCAGCGGGGATCGTAAGACCGGGGAGCTGTTTTTT
CASSPSGDRKTGELFF
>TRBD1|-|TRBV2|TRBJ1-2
TGTGCCAGCAGCCGACAGGGCGACTATGGCTACACCTTC
CASSRQGDYGYTF
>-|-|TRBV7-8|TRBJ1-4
TGTGCCAGCAGCTTAAGGGAAGGCGGTGCACTGTTTTTT
CASSLREGGALFF
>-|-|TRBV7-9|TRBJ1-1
TGTGCCAGCAGCTTTGACCCGGACAGAATCGGATTAGCTTTCTTT
CASSFDPDRIGLAFF
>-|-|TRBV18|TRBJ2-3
TGTGCCAGCTCCTTGGTCGACTCCACAGATACGCAGTATTTT
CASSLVDSTDTQYF
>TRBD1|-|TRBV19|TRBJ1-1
TGTGCCACCCGGGACAGGGGGACAAGACCTGAAGCTTTCTTT
CATRDRGTRPEAFF
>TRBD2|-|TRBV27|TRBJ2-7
TGTGCCAGCAAGCGGGGACCCTACGAGCAGTACTTC
CASKRGPYEQYF
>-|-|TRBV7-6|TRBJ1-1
TGTGCCAGCAGTCCGGTCGGGGGAGGGGGAATGAACACTGAAGCTTTCTTT
CASSPVGGGGMNTEAFF
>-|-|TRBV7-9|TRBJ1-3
TGTGCCAGCAGCTTAGTGGAAACCATATATTTT
CASSLVETIYF
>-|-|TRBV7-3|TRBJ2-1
TGTGCCAGCAGCTTAGACTCCTACAATGAGCAGTTCTTC
CASSLDSYNEQFF
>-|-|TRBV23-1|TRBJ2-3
TGCGCCAGCAGTCAACGGCGCGACAGGGATACGCAGTATTTT
CASSQRRDRDTQYF
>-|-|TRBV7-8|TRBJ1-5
TGTGCCAGCAGCTTATTCGGGGGGGGCCCCAATCAGCCCCAGCATTTT
CASSLFGGGPNQPQHF
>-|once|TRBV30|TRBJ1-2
TGTGCCTGGAGTCCACCACCTAACTATGGCTACACCTTC
CAWSPPPNYGYTF
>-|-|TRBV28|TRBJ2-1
TGTGCCAGCAGTTTAACCTCCTACAATGAGCAGTTCTTC
CASSLTSYNEQFF
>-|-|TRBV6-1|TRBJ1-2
TGTGCCAGCAGTGACCCCTATGGCTACACCTTC
CASSDPYGYTF
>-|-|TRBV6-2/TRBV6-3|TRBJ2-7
TGTGCCAGCACCCCCGACAGGTACTCCTTCTACGAGCAGTACTTC
CASTPDRYSFYEQYF
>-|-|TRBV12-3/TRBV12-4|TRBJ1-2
TGTGCCAGCAGTTTAGCGCCCTATGGCTACACCTTC
CASSLAPYGYTF